The 6 T cell receptor beta chains given below trace back to one sample, sequenced in a study of blood T cell repertoires in COVID-19. Libraries were prepared by immunoSEQ multiplex PCR; TCRdb keeps only in-frame clonotypes and omits some of them. The sample has 120,000 to 150,000 clones; about 79% are singletons. Sequenced: peripheral blood. The receptors originated from a woman between 50 and 59 years old in a cohort sampled during active or convalescent COVID-19.

This chain joins TRBV11-2 and TRBJ1-2; 7 bases line up with TRBD1. The CDR3 extends over 14 amino acids. The V segment lost 5 bases and the J segment 5 bases; nucleotides outside the gene matches: 8. Germline V gene data show CDR1 as SGHAT and CDR2 as FQNNGV. CDR3 protein: CASSPPGQQYGYTF. CDR3 coding DNA: TGTGCCAGCAGCCCACCGGGACAGCAATATGGCTACACCTTC.

V usage is TRBV7-8 and J usage is TRBJ2-1, with 7 bases fitting TRBD2. This CDR3 spans 15 amino acids. Trimming removed 2 bases from V and 8 bases from J; junction bases left unmatched: 9. In germline, CDR1 is SGHVS, CDR2 FQNEAQ. CDR3 bases: TGTGCCAGCAGCTTAAGACTAGCAAATGGTGATGAGCAGTTCTTC. Protein: CASSLRLANGDEQFF.

V gene TRBV9 combines with J gene TRBJ1-4; the match to TRBD1 covers 7 bases. The CDR3 sequence is 14 residues long. Germline V gene sequence: CDR1 SGDLS, CDR2 YYNGEE. V shed 4 bases, J shed 8 bases, and the junction held 8 bases outside the gene matches. The CDR3 DNA is TGTGCCAGCAGCCCTAGTGGGGACAGCGAAAAACTGTTTTTT. It yields the protein CASSPSGDSEKLFF.

The chain carries TRBV6-1 and TRBJ1-1; the D gene is possibly TRBD1 (5 bases). V was shortened by 4 bases and J by 2 bases, with 17 bases between the two germline ends. The CDR3 runs to 16 residues. Germline lookup yields CDR1 MNHNS and CDR2 SASEGT. The CDR3 sequence is CASSGVGGGLNTEAFF. CDR3 nucleotides: TGTGCCAGCAGTGGCGTGGGGGGGGGACTCAACACTGAAGCTTTCTTT.

The chain carries TRBV6-1 and TRBJ1-5; D is uncertain. Germline CDR1 MNHNS, CDR2 SASEGT. The CDR3 is 16 amino acids. Trimming took off 4 bases at V and 0 bases at J, with 13 bases between the two ends. The CDR3 loop reads CASSAGIGISNQPQHF. The DNA for the CDR3 is TGTGCCAGCAGTGCGGGGATTGGGATTAGCAATCAGCCCCAGCATTTT.

V and J are TRBV7-7 and TRBJ2-1, with D tentatively TRBD1 (5 bases). Germline loops: CDR1 SSHAT, CDR2 FNYEAQ (reference sequence). V lost 1 base and J lost 7, with 14 bases in between. This CDR3 has 15 residues. The CDR3 DNA is TGTGCCAGCAGCTTAGGGGCAGGGTGGGCGAATGAGCAGTTCTTC. It codes for CASSLGAGWANEQFF. Filled out from reference TRBV7-7 and TRBJ2-1, the complete variable domain reads GAGVSQSPRYKVTKRGQDVTLRCDPISSHATLYWYQQALGQGPEFLTYFNYEAQPDKSGLPSDRFSAERPEGSISTLTIQRTEQRDSAMYRCASSLGAGWANEQFFGPGTRLTVL.